These 28 T cell receptor beta chains were all obtained from the same sample, sequenced in a study of blood T cell repertoires in COVID-19. The table came from immunoSEQ multiplex PCR; TCRdb's copy has only in-frame clones and leaves some out. The table has about 220,000 clones, approximately 81% seen once. Input material: peripheral blood. The receptors were sampled from a man between 45 and 60 years old who had recovered from COVID-19.

In its sample, this clone was seen a few times. The CDR3 coding sequence is TGTGCCAGCTCACCAGATCGACTAGGTTCCTACGAGCAGTACTTC. This encodes CASSPDRLGSYEQYF. The chain combines TRBV18 with TRBJ2-7; TRBD2 might be the D (6 bases). The CDR3 spans 15 residues. Germline values: CDR1 KGHSH, CDR2 LQKENI. The V and J ends lost 2 bases and 1 base respectively, with 12 bases between them.

The CDR3 sequence is CASSEAGALQAGEKLFF. The CDR3 DNA follows: TGTGCCAGCAGCGAAGCGGGGGCGCTTCAGGCTGGAGAAAAACTGTTTTTT. The V and J genes are TRBV7-8 and TRBJ1-4; tentative D call: TRBD1 (6 bases). V lost 5 bases and J lost 8, with 24 bases in between. Germline V gene sequence: CDR1 SGHVS, CDR2 FQNEAQ. CDR3 length: 17 amino acids.

The rearrangement joins TRBV19 to TRBJ1-2; 10 bases align to TRBD1. With V trimmed by 3 bases and J by 6 bases, 7 bases remained unmatched. This CDR3 is 15 amino acids long. Germline V lookup: CDR1 LNHDA, CDR2 SQIVND (reference sequence). CDR3 region: CASSIRTGGDNGYTF. The CDR3 DNA is TGTGCCAGTAGTATCCGGACAGGGGGAGATAATGGCTACACCTTC.

The chain carries TRBV27 and TRBJ2-3, with TRBD1 identical over 10 bases. Germline values: CDR1 MNHEY, CDR2 SMNVEV (reference sequence). CDR3 length: 16 residues. V lost 5 bases, J lost 4 bases, and 9 bases stayed unmatched. The CDR3 DNA reads TGTGCCAGCAGTCGACAGGGGGCCGGTCGGGCAGATACGCAGTATTTT. Protein sequence: CASSRQGAGRADTQYF.

The rearrangement uses TRBV24-1 and TRBJ1-2; D remains unclear. Germline CDR1 KGHDR, CDR2 SFDVKD. V shed 4 bases and J shed 4 bases, with 9 bases lying between them. This CDR3 region has 13 residues. CDR3 DNA: TGTGCCACCAGTGACAGGTCCTCCTATGGCTACACCTTC. This translates into CATSDRSSYGYTF.

This clone was recorded once. The chain uses TRBV19 and TRBJ1-4, with a weak D call TRBD1 (5 bases). CDR1 and CDR2 (germline): LNHDA, SQIVND (reference sequence). With 7 bases removed from V and 7 bases from J, the gap between germline ends came to 19 bases. This CDR3 comprises 15 residues. CDR3 nucleotide sequence: TGTGCCAGTACCTACTTCCAGGGTACGGGTGAAAAACTGTTTTTT. Translation: CASTYFQGTGEKLFF.

The CDR3 protein is CASSHGTSGRGEQYF. The CDR3 nucleotides are TGCGCCAGCAGCCACGGGACTAGCGGGAGGGGCGAGCAGTACTTC. This rearrangement joins TRBV4-1 to TRBJ2-7; TRBD2 matches at 16 bases. The germline V gene encodes CDR1 MGHRA and CDR2 YSYEKL. V was pared by 3 bases and J by 6 bases, with 2 bases of the junction left unmatched. This CDR3 comprises 15 residues.

The CDR3 sequence is CSVEGSGRGEQYF. The CDR3 nucleotides are TGCAGCGTTGAAGGGAGCGGGAGGGGCGAGCAGTACTTC. The chain links TRBV29-1 to TRBJ2-7, with 10 nucleotides matching TRBD2. Germline V gene data show CDR1 as SQVTM and CDR2 as ANQGSEA. Trimming removed 1 base from V and 6 bases from J; junction bases left unmatched: 3. The CDR3 runs to 13 residues.

The chain combines TRBV7-9 with TRBJ2-5; maybe TRBD2 (5 bases). Looked up from germline, CDR1 is SEHNR and CDR2 is FQNEAQ (reference sequence). This CDR3 has 17 residues. Trimming took 5 bases from V and 4 from J, leaving 23 bases between them. DNA of the CDR3: TGTGCCAGCAGCAATACCCCACCGTTTGAGGGTTCAGAGACCCAGTACTTC. Translation gives CASSNTPPFEGSETQYF.

The chain combines TRBV4-1 with TRBJ1-1; 8 nucleotides match TRBD1. This CDR3 spans 15 amino acids. In germline, CDR1 is MGHRA, CDR2 YSYEKL. V shed 6 bases and J 3 bases; nucleotides not matched to a gene: 9. CDR3 DNA: TGCGCCAGCAGGGCTGAACAGGGGGGGGACACTGAAGCTTTCTTT. This encodes CASRAEQGGDTEAFF.

CDR3 residues: CSVEGRENGGEQFF. The CDR3 nucleotides read TGCAGCGTTGAAGGGCGGGAGAACGGGGGGGAGCAGTTCTTC. The rearrangement uses TRBV29-1 and TRBJ2-1; 7 positions agree with TRBD2. This CDR3 region has 14 residues. The trim removed 1 base at V and 10 bases at J, leaving 10 bases unmatched. Germline loops: CDR1 SQVTM, CDR2 ANQGSEA.

V gene TRBV19 combines with J gene TRBJ2-5; possibly TRBD2 for D (6 bases). V was cut by 4 bases and J by 7 bases, with 10 bases left in between. This CDR3 has 12 residues. CDR1 is LNHDA and CDR2 is SQIVND in the germline V gene (reference sequence). CDR3 amino acids: CASSTQAGTQYF. For the CDR3, the DNA is TGTGCCAGTAGTACCCAAGCGGGGACCCAGTACTTC.

The genes are TRBV11-2 and TRBJ2-2; TRBD1 matches at 8 bases. Germline lookup yields CDR1 SGHAT and CDR2 FQNNGV. The CDR3 length is 15 residues. The junction had 7 bases not matched to a gene; V was cut back by 5 bases and J by 5 bases. CDR3 DNA: TGTGCCAGCAGCCCATTAACAGGGGGTACCGGGGAGCTGTTTTTT. It yields the protein CASSPLTGGTGELFF.

The gene calls are TRBV14 and TRBJ2-2; TRBD1 matches 8 bases. The CDR3 length is 14 residues. Germline CDR1 and CDR2: SGHDN and FVKESK. The V and J ends lost 4 bases and 6 bases, in that order; junction bases with no gene match: 4. CDR3 nucleotides: TGTGCCAGCAGCCTATACAGGGGGGCCGGGGAGCTGTTTTTT. Protein: CASSLYRGAGELFF.

The V gene is TRBV7-2, the J gene TRBJ1-1, with TRBD1 matching over 11 bases. The CDR3 length is 15 residues. The germline CDR1 and CDR2 sequences are SGHTA and FQGNSA. V shed 5 bases, J shed 1 base, and the junction held 3 bases outside the gene matches. CDR3 amino acids: CASSGQGAGNTEAFF. CDR3 DNA: TGTGCCAGCAGCGGACAGGGGGCGGGGAACACTGAAGCTTTCTTT.

The chain carries TRBV7-9 and TRBJ2-7, with TRBD2 matching over 10 bases. The CDR3 is 15 amino acids. Germline V gene data show CDR1 as SEHNR and CDR2 as FQNEAQ (reference sequence). Trimming at V came to 1 base and at J to 2 bases, leaving 2 bases not matched to a gene. In nucleotides, the CDR3 is TGTGCCAGCAGCTTAGGAGCGGGAGGGACCTACGAGCAGTACTTC. Protein: CASSLGAGGTYEQYF.

This chain uses TRBV28 with TRBJ2-5; 9 nucleotides agree with TRBD1. With V trimmed by 7 bases and J by 5 bases, 11 bases remained unmatched. CDR3 length: 15 amino acids. Germline loops: CDR1 MDHEN, CDR2 SYDVKM. CDR3 protein: CASKGGDRVRETQYF. In nucleotides, the CDR3 is TGTGCCAGCAAGGGGGGGGACAGGGTGCGGGAGACCCAGTACTTC.

The chain links TRBV18 to TRBJ1-3, with 8 positions matching TRBD1. V lost 3 bases, J lost 0 bases, and 7 bases stayed unmatched. The CDR3 length is 17 residues. The germline CDR1 and CDR2 sequences are KGHSH and LQKENI. The CDR3 DNA reads TGTGCCAGCTCACCGACACGGGGACAGGACTCTGGAAACACCATATATTTT. It translates to CASSPTRGQDSGNTIYF.

V gene TRBV6-5 combines with J gene TRBJ2-7; tentative D call: TRBD1 (6 bases). Trimming cost V 0 bases and J 4 bases, with 13 bases left between them. CDR1 and CDR2 (germline): MNHEY, SVGAGI. The CDR3 spans 15 residues. CDR3 protein: CASSYSWQGTYEQYF. The CDR3 DNA is TGTGCCAGCAGTTACTCGTGGCAGGGGACGTACGAGCAGTACTTC.

The chain recombines TRBV28 with TRBJ1-2; tentatively, D is TRBD1 (6 bases). Deletions cut 1 base from V and 8 bases from J, with 17 bases between. This CDR3 has 15 residues. Germline-derived CDR1 and CDR2 are MDHEN and SYDVKM. CDR3 sequence (DNA): TGTGCCAGCAGTTTATCCACCACAGGGAAAAGGGGCTACACCTTC. This sequence encodes CASSLSTTGKRGYTF.

This clone was seen a few times. The rearrangement uses TRBV5-1 and TRBJ2-2; D unresolved. V was trimmed by 4 bases and J by 0 bases, leaving 10 bases between them. This CDR3 contains 15 residues. Germline CDR1 SGHRS, CDR2 YFSETQ. For the CDR3, the DNA is TGCGCCAGCAGCCCAGACTTATCGAACACCGGGGAGCTGTTTTTT. Protein: CASSPDLSNTGELFF.

V is TRBV28 and J is TRBJ2-5; 9 nucleotides match TRBD1. CDR1 and CDR2 (germline): MDHEN, SYDVKM. V gave up 5 bases and J gave up 5 bases; unmatched junction bases: 9. The CDR3 has 15 residues. The CDR3 spells CASSRPGQGFETQYF. The CDR3 DNA is TGTGCCAGCAGTCGACCGGGACAGGGTTTCGAGACCCAGTACTTC.

The rearrangement uses TRBV6-2 or TRBV6-3 and TRBJ2-1; D gene ambiguous. CDR3 length: 12 residues. V was cut by 0 bases and J by 10 bases, with 7 bases left in between. Germline V lookup: CDR1 MNHEY, CDR2 SVGEGT. DNA for the CDR3: TGTGCCAGCAGTTACTCGGTGGCCGAGCAGTTCTTC. Its protein product is CASSYSVAEQFF.

V usage is TRBV30 and J usage is TRBJ2-7; TRBD1 matches at 9 bases. With 0 bases clipped from V and 7 bases from J, the junction kept 10 bases outside the gene matches. Per the germline V gene, CDR1 is GTSNPN and CDR2 is SVGIG (reference sequence). CDR3 size: 15 residues. The CDR3 sequence is CAWSVRSTGGGEQYF. In DNA form, the CDR3 reads TGTGCCTGGAGTGTACGGTCGACAGGGGGAGGTGAGCAGTACTTC.

The rearrangement links TRBV3-1 (or the pseudogene TRBV3-2) to TRBJ2-7; TRBD1 matches 8 bases. Trimming took 0 bases from V and 3 from J; bases not matched to a gene: 7. The CDR3 spans 16 residues. Germline CDR1 LGHDT, CDR2 YNNKEL (reference sequence). The CDR3 protein is CASSQDSGGIFYEQYF. The CDR3 DNA reads TGTGCCAGCAGCCAAGATTCAGGGGGCATCTTCTACGAGCAGTACTTC.

In its sample, this clone was seen once. V gene TRBV5-1 combines with J gene TRBJ2-7; 10 bases are a match to TRBD1. Unmatched junction bases numbered 10, after V lost 5 bases and J lost 5 bases. CDR1 and CDR2 from the germline V gene are SGHRS and YFSETQ. The CDR3 length is 15 residues. CDR3 amino acids: CASSSGQGIGHEQYF. The CDR3 DNA is TGCGCCAGCAGTTCGGGACAGGGGATCGGGCACGAGCAGTACTTC.

The rearrangement joins TRBV19 to TRBJ1-1, with TRBD1 identical over 11 bases. CDR1 LNHDA and CDR2 SQIVND come from the germline V gene (reference sequence). The CDR3 sequence is 16 residues long. V trimming: 4 bases; J trimming: 2 bases; junction bases outside the gene matches: 6. CDR3 sequence reads: CASSTRDRGNNTEAFF. The CDR3 DNA is TGTGCCAGTAGTACACGGGACAGGGGGAACAACACTGAAGCTTTCTTT.

The V and J genes are TRBV19 and TRBJ2-1; 13 bases are a match to TRBD2. V was pared by 5 bases and J by 7 bases, with 14 bases of the junction left unmatched. The germline V gene has CDR1 LNHDA and CDR2 SQIVND (reference sequence). The length of the CDR3 is 18 residues. CDR3 sequence: CASSPRTSGRISSNEQFF. In nucleotides, the CDR3 is TGTGCCAGTAGTCCCCGGACTAGCGGGAGAATTTCATCGAATGAGCAGTTCTTC.